A selection of T cell receptor beta chains follows, all from one sample in a study of shared clonotypes between healthy human individuals. Libraries were prepared by immunoSEQ multiplex PCR; TCRdb keeps only in-frame clonotypes and omits some of them. In the table there are 2 million to 2.5 million clones, about 95% of which are singletons. The sample consisted of naive CD4+ T cells sorted from blood. The origin of the receptors is a man between 18 and 29 years old in good health. CDR3s include the opening cysteine and the closing phenylalanine or tryptophan. Fields, in order: J gene, D gene, V gene, clone size, CDR3 DNA, CDR3 protein. A D gene is named only where the DNA matches it firmly. Clone size, where shown, is once, few, many, or a class for clones that have expanded.

TRBJ2-3	-	TRBV12-5	-	TGTGCTAGTGGTTTGGGGGCGACGAGATACACAGATACGCAGTATTTT	CASGLGATRYTDTQYF
TRBJ1-3	-	TRBV9	-	TGTGCCAGCAGCTTCCGAGGGGGGCTCTCTGGAAACACCATATATTTT	CASSFRGGLSGNTIYF
TRBJ2-2	-	TRBV15	once	TGTGCCACCAGCAGGGCCACCGGGGAGCTGTTTTTT	CATSRATGELFF
TRBJ1-3	-	TRBV7-2	-	TGTGCCAGCAGAACAGTAGCTGGAAACACCATATATTTT	CASRTVAGNTIYF
TRBJ2-7	TRBD2	TRBV7-2	-	TGTGCCAGCAGCACTGGGACTACCCACTACGAGCAGTACTTC	CASSTGTTHYEQYF
TRBJ1-5	TRBD1	TRBV5-6	-	TGTGCCAGCAGCCCCGGGACAGCACAAGATCAGCCCCAGCATTTT	CASSPGTAQDQPQHF
TRBJ2-1	TRBD2	TRBV27	-	TGTGCCAGCAGCGAAACCGGGACTAGCGGTTACAATGAGCAGTTCTTC	CASSETGTSGYNEQFF
TRBJ2-1	-	TRBV18	-	TGTGCCAGCTCTAAACAGGGATCCCACAATGAGCAGTTCTTC	CASSKQGSHNEQFF
TRBJ1-2	-	TRBV5-4	once	TGTGCCAGCAGCGGTTCTGGGACTGCTAACTATGGCTACACCTTC	CASSGSGTANYGYTF
TRBJ1-4	-	TRBV30	-	TGTGCCTCATCCCGGACCTCCGCACGCGAAAAACTGTTTTTT	CASSRTSAREKLFF
TRBJ2-7	TRBD1	TRBV5-1	-	TGCGCCAGCAGCTTGGGAGGACAGGGCGCCTACGAGCAGTACTTC	CASSLGGQGAYEQYF
TRBJ1-4	-	TRBV7-9	-	TGTGCCAGCAGCTTAGGCGCCCACGAGAATGAAAAACTGTTTTTT	CASSLGAHENEKLFF
TRBJ2-3	TRBD1	TRBV25-1	-	TGTGCCAGCAGTATAGGGACAGCCATCACAGATACGCAGTATTTT	CASSIGTAITDTQYF
TRBJ1-1	-	TRBV6-6	once	TGTGCCAGCAGTTCGGATATGAACACTGAAGCTTTCTTT	CASSSDMNTEAFF
TRBJ2-7	-	TRBV2	-	TGTGCCAGCAGCCAAGGGCCTCCCTACGAGCAGTACTTC	CASSQGPPYEQYF
TRBJ2-7	-	TRBV5-1	-	TGCGCCAGCAGCTTGGCTTCTCCTCCCCTATACGAGCAGTACTTC	CASSLASPPLYEQYF